This TCR beta chain was documented in a study of T cells in localized non-small cell lung cancer. Data came from immunoSEQ multiplex PCR; TCRdb stores just in-frame clones and leaves some out. The sample comprises tens of thousands of clones, around nine tenths of which are singletons, and roughly 23% rests with the top ten. V was cut by 8 bases and J by 8 bases, with 19 bases left in between. This CDR3 has 14 amino acids. Germline V gives CDR1 MNHGY, CDR2 SVAAGI. Sample: peripheral blood, taken before any cancer treatment. The source of this sequence is a man aged 35 to 69 with stage I squamous cell lung carcinoma. This sequence joins TRBV6-9 and TRBJ2-1; a weak D match, TRBD1 (7 bases). CDR3 protein: CASGPSGGFDEQFF. The CDR3 DNA follows: TGTGCCAGCGGACCCTCAGGGGGGTTCGATGAGCAGTTCTTC.